This entry is about one T cell receptor beta chain. Its target is not known. These data are taken from a study of PD-1 blockade in classical Hodgkin lymphoma. Notes on the study in general: Healthy donors were reported to have higher baseline TCR diversity than newly diagnosed patients.

The CDR3 is 15 amino acids. Germline CDR1 and CDR2: SGHTA and FQGNSA. V was shortened by 5 bases and J by 9 bases, with 20 bases between the two germline ends. Data came from immunoSEQ multiplex PCR; TCRdb stores just in-frame clones and leaves some out. The top ten hold approximately 0.36% of the sample, which has more than 25,000 clones, 80% to 90% seen once. As for time point: newly diagnosed, previously untreated cHL patient sample. Isolation of CD4+ T cells from thawed PBMCs was performed by magnetic negative selection. This chain joins TRBV7-2 and TRBJ1-5; the D gene is possibly TRBD1 (6 bases). The sequenced sample was CD4+ T cells from blood. The source is a human donor with classical Hodgkin lymphoma. CDR3 in DNA: TGTGCCAGCAGCCTCGACGGGACACGGGATCGGCCCCAGCATTTT. Translated, it gives CASSLDGTRDRPQHF.